This T cell receptor (beta chain) was identified in a study of blood T cell repertoires in COVID-19. V lost 2 bases and J lost 2; bases outside the gene matches: 7. This CDR3 spans 16 amino acids. Germline CDR1 reads KGHSH; CDR2 reads LQKENI. Using immunoSEQ multiplex PCR, the repertoire was profiled, and TCRdb retains in-frame clones only, with some absent. Of some 220,000 clones in the sample, 80% to 90% were seen once. The specimen sequenced was peripheral blood. This clonotype was sampled from a man aged 50 or older with acute or convalescent COVID-19. This chain links TRBV18 with TRBJ2-5; 8 bases map to TRBD2. In DNA form, the CDR3 reads TGTGCCAGCTCACCAGATCCCAGCGGGAGTCAAGAGACCCAGTACTTC. Encoded protein: CASSPDPSGSQETQYF.